This is a list of T cell receptor beta chains from one sample in a study of shared clonotypes between healthy human individuals. Assay: immunoSEQ multiplex PCR; the TCRdb copy retains only in-frame clones and omits some. The sample shows about 820,000 clones, over 90% of them seen only once. What was sequenced was naive CD8+ T cells sorted from blood. Every receptor here comes from a man under 40 in good health. The CDR3 runs from the conserved cysteine through the conserved F or W. Fields, in order: D gene, clone size, J gene, V gene, CDR3 DNA, CDR3 protein. A D gene is named only where the DNA matches it firmly. Some rows have no size entry. The others give once, few or many, or a class for an expanded clone.

>-|-|TRBJ1-4|TRBV6-1
TGTGCCAGCAGTGAACCGGCAACTAATGAAAAACTGTTTTTT
CASSEPATNEKLFF
>TRBD1|-|TRBJ2-1|TRBV28
TGTGCCAGCAGTTTTCCCGGGACAGGGGGTCGTGGGGTGGACAATGAGCAGTTCTTC
CASSFPGTGGRGVDNEQFF
>-|once|TRBJ2-2|TRBV27
TGTGCCAGCAGTTTCGGTCCTGGGGAGCTGTTTTTT
CASSFGPGELFF
>-|-|TRBJ1-1|TRBV15
TGTGCCACCAGCAGGGTCGGGGAGGGGCCGGGCACTGAAGCTTTCTTT
CATSRVGEGPGTEAFF
>-|-|TRBJ2-4|TRBV10-1
TGCGCCAGCAGTCCGACCGTTGGGGGCCGAAACATTCAGTACTTC
CASSPTVGGRNIQYF
>-|-|TRBJ2-2|TRBV7-9
TGTGCCAGCAGCCCCCCCGTGGGGGTCACCGGGGAGCTGTTTTTT
CASSPPVGVTGELFF
>-|few|TRBJ2-1|TRBV5-4
TGTGCCAGCAGCGAGCGGAACAACTACAATGAGCAGTTCTTC
CASSERNNYNEQFF
>TRBD2|once|TRBJ2-3|TRBV14
TGTGCCAGCAGCCAAATCCATAATGGACTAGCGGGAGGCGAGAGCACAGATACGCAGTATTTT
CASSQIHNGLAGGESTDTQYF
>TRBD1|few|TRBJ1-5|TRBV28
TGTGCCAGCAGACTGGACAGGTCTTTCAATCAGCCCCAGCATTTT
CASRLDRSFNQPQHF
>-|-|TRBJ2-7|TRBV27
TGTGCCAGCAGCCCCGGCAGGGGGGGCTACGAGCAGTACTTC
CASSPGRGGYEQYF
>-|-|TRBJ1-3|TRBV5-4
TGTGCCAGCAGCACCTTAACCGACTACAGCTCTGGAAACACCATATATTTT
CASSTLTDYSSGNTIYF
>-|-|TRBJ1-2|TRBV5-1
TGCGCCAGCGGGGAGGACTATGGCTACACCTTC
CASGEDYGYTF
>TRBD2|-|TRBJ2-1|TRBV4-2
TGTGCCAGCAGCAAGGGGACTAGCGGGAGGGCCGGGCGTAACAATGAGCAGTTCTTC
CASSKGTSGRAGRNNEQFF
>-|-|TRBJ2-3|TRBV4-1
TGCGCCAGCAGCCATCTAACAGGGACCACAGATACGCAGTATTTT
CASSHLTGTTDTQYF
>-|-|TRBJ1-5|TRBV11-2
TGTGCCAGCAGCTTAGGCCCGCAGGGTGGTCAGCCCCAGCATTTT
CASSLGPQGGQPQHF
>-|-|TRBJ2-1|TRBV27
TGTGCCAGCAGTCTTGGGACCTCCTACAATGAGCAGTTCTTC
CASSLGTSYNEQFF
>TRBD2|-|TRBJ2-1|TRBV5-4
TGTGCCAGCAGCCTGAACTATGGGACTAGCGGGAACAATGAGCAGTTCTTC
CASSLNYGTSGNNEQFF
>-|-|TRBJ2-2|TRBV11-2
TGTGCCAGCAGCTTAGGGCGAGGGAGGAACACCGGGGAGCTGTTTTTT
CASSLGRGRNTGELFF
>TRBD1|-|TRBJ2-7|TRBV29-1
TGCAGCGGACAGGGGGAACATACCTACGAGCAGTACTTC
CSGQGEHTYEQYF
>TRBD1|-|TRBJ2-3|TRBV29-1
TGCAGCGTTGAAGATCTTAGGACAGGGACGGATACGCAGTATTTT
CSVEDLRTGTDTQYF
>TRBD1|-|TRBJ1-4|TRBV9
TGTGCCAGCAGCCCAGGGGGGACAGCTAATGAAAAACTGTTTTTT
CASSPGGTANEKLFF
>-|-|TRBJ2-2|TRBV28
TGTGCCAGCAGCCCGCTAGCGAGGTTGGGGACCGGGGAGCTGTTTTTT
CASSPLARLGTGELFF
>-|-|TRBJ2-1|TRBV7-9
TGTGCCAGCAGCCGACAGGAGACCTACAATGAGCAGTTCTTC
CASSRQETYNEQFF
>-|-|TRBJ2-2|TRBV28
TGTGCCAGCAGTCTAGTCAGGAACACCGGGGAGCTGTTTTTT
CASSLVRNTGELFF
>-|-|TRBJ1-4|TRBV5-1
TGCGCCAGCAGCGATATGGGACGGAGTAATGAAAAACTGTTTTTT
CASSDMGRSNEKLFF
>TRBD1|-|TRBJ2-5|TRBV7-2
TGTGCCAGCAGCTTAGTTGGCAGGGGGTACCAAGAGACCCAGTACTTC
CASSLVGRGYQETQYF
>-|-|TRBJ2-1|TRBV27
TGTGCCAGCACCTCTGGCAGCGGAACGTACAATGAGCAGTTCTTC
CASTSGSGTYNEQFF
>-|few|TRBJ2-1|TRBV27
TGTGCCAGCAGTTCGAGAGGGGGGGGACAGCCAAATGAGCAGTTCTTC
CASSSRGGGQPNEQFF
>-|-|TRBJ2-1|TRBV7-5
TGTGTCAGAAGCTTAAACTGGGGCGACAATGAGCAGTTCTTC
CVRSLNWGDNEQFF
>-|-|TRBJ1-5|TRBV15
TGTGCCACCAGCAGAGATCGTCAGCCCCAGCATTTT
CATSRDRQPQHF
>-|-|TRBJ2-7|TRBV25-1
TGTGCCACCTCGATGCACGAGCAGTACTTC
CATSMHEQYF
>TRBD2|-|TRBJ2-3|TRBV4-1
TGCGCCAGCAGCCAAAGGCACGGGGGGACGGAGACAGATACGCAGTATTTT
CASSQRHGGTETDTQYF
>-|-|TRBJ2-2|TRBV7-6
TGTGCCAGCAGCTTAGCAGGGTCCGGGGAGCTGTTTTTT
CASSLAGSGELFF
>TRBD1|-|TRBJ2-7|TRBV6-1
TGTGCCAGCAGTGGGGACAGGGAGGCACTGCGGGAAGGGAACGAGCAGTACTTC
CASSGDREALREGNEQYF
>-|-|TRBJ2-3|TRBV27
TGTGCCAGCAGCCAGGGTTCAGATACGCAGTATTTT
CASSQGSDTQYF
>TRBD2|-|TRBJ2-2|TRBV6-1
TGTGCCAGCAGAGGGGAGGGGACCGGGGAGCTGTTTTTT
CASRGEGTGELFF
>TRBD2|-|TRBJ2-1|TRBV15
TGTGCCACCAGCAGAGAGGAACGGGAGGATCGGTACAATGAGCAGTTCTTC
CATSREEREDRYNEQFF